The clone carrying this T cell receptor beta chain occurred many times. The data stem from a study of CD8+CD57+ T cells in acquired aplastic anemia. Template material for TCR beta VDJ and CDR3 profiling consisted of genomic DNA. TCRdb recomputed calls from the reads with MiXCR, one row per CDR3 protein. The sample records 200,000 to 250,000 distinct CDR3 sequences, 65% being singletons. The CDR3 runs to 14 residues. V lost 1 base and J lost 4, with 11 bases in between. Germline CDR1 is SGHKS and CDR2 is YYEKEE (reference sequence). Selection for sequencing was limited to patients who had shown CD8+CD57+ cell expansion by flow cytometry.

The TCR sequence derives from a human donor with aplastic anemia. Source material: sorted CD4+, CD8+, or CD8+CD57+ T cells (not recorded which) from PBMCs. The chain is built from TRBV5-5 and TRBJ2-5, with a possible D match to TRBD2 (6 bases). The CDR3: CASSLWAGLETQYF. In DNA form, the CDR3 reads TGTGCCAGCAGCTTGTGGGCGGGGTTAGAGACCCAGTACTTC.